What follows describes a single T cell receptor (beta chain). Antigen unknown. Germline values: CDR1 LNHDA, CDR2 SQIVND (reference sequence). This CDR3 contains 11 residues. Trimming stripped 3 bases from V and 7 bases from J, with 4 bases between. The data belong to a study of long-term antiretroviral therapy in people with HIV. Study-level points and caveats: Pre-ART clonal expansions dominated every time point's repertoire.

Runs used v3.0 of the immunoSEQ assay and were done at survey level. Sequenced by immunoSEQ multiplex PCR; TCRdb stores in-frame clones only, minus some. The data hold 7,400 or so clones, with about 74% observed a single time. The specimen was unsorted PBMCs, collected 0.9 years before starting antiretroviral therapy. The chain employs TRBV19 and TRBJ2-1; the D is unclear. The receptor's source is a man aged 40-49 years with HIV. The CDR3: CASSIGNEQFF. DNA of the CDR3: TGTGCCAGTAGTATTGGAAATGAGCAGTTCTTC.